Below, 24 T cell receptor beta chains from the same sample are listed, as sequenced in a study of radiotherapy plus CTLA-4 blockade in lung cancer. The data were produced by immunoSEQ multiplex PCR, yet TCRdb's version contains in-frame clones alone and is incomplete. Of about 19,000 clones listed, about 82% are singletons. The sample here was peripheral blood, taken from a patient treated with radiotherapy plus ipilimumab. These receptors all stem from a human donor with non-small cell lung cancer whose response to radiotherapy plus ipilimumab could not be evaluated.

The CDR3 coding sequence is TGTGCCAGCAGTGAGGGAGCACTTGGAAACTACGAGCAGTACTTC. Translation gives CASSEGALGNYEQYF. V is TRBV6-1 and J is TRBJ2-7, with D perhaps TRBD2 (5 bases). The CDR3 extends over 15 amino acids. V gave up 3 bases and J gave up 3 bases, with 15 bases separating them. CDR1 MNHNS and CDR2 SASEGT come from the germline V gene.

This clone was seen just once. J is TRBJ2-5 and V is TRBV6-4, with D tentatively TRBD2 (11 bases). The tail of the sequence fits TRBJ2-7 better, so the J call may be wrong. The V gene's germline CDR1 is MRHNA and CDR2 SNTAGT. This CDR3 contains 20 residues. The CDR3 here is CASSRQGATRLAGNAYEQYF. The DNA for the CDR3 is TGTGCCAGCAGCCGACAGGGGGCGACGAGACTAGCGGGAAACGCATACGAGCAGTACTTC.

The chain employs TRBV18 and TRBJ2-7; a weak D match, TRBD1 (6 bases). Trimming pared 3 bases from V and 2 bases from J, leaving 11 bases between. The CDR3 extends over 14 amino acids. The germline V gene has CDR1 KGHSH and CDR2 LQKENI. This CDR3 is CASSPDSRAYEQYF. Written as DNA, the CDR3 is TGTGCCAGCTCACCGGACAGCCGGGCCTACGAGCAGTACTTC.

The chain recombines TRBV28 with TRBJ1-1, with D unresolved. CDR1 is MDHEN and CDR2 is SYDVKM in the germline V gene. CDR3 length: 15 amino acids. V lost 8 bases and J lost 4, with 20 bases in between. The CDR3 DNA sequence: TGTGCCAGCTCTCTCCTCCAGGTAGGGAGCACTGAAGCTTTCTTT. Translated: CASSLLQVGSTEAFF.

The chain joins TRBV6-1 to TRBJ2-7, with TRBD1 identical over 11 bases. CDR3 length equals 15 residues. V gave up 8 bases and J gave up 3 bases; unmatched junction bases: 9. CDR1 and CDR2 (germline): MNHNS, SASEGT. The CDR3 loop is CASFTRDRGFYEQYF. CDR3 DNA: TGTGCCAGCTTTACCCGGGACAGGGGGTTCTACGAGCAGTACTTC.

The V gene is TRBV19, the J gene TRBJ2-7; 9 nucleotides agree with TRBD2. Germline V gene data show CDR1 as LNHDA and CDR2 as SQIVND (reference sequence). V lost 0 bases to trimming and J lost 2 bases; unmatched junction nucleotides: 11. This CDR3 is 18 amino acids long. This CDR3 reads CASSIESGGMMGPYEQYF. The CDR3 bases are TGTGCCAGTAGTATAGAGAGCGGGGGGATGATGGGCCCCTACGAGCAGTACTTC. Full variable domain (missing parts from reference TRBV19 and TRBJ2-7): DGGITQSPKYLFRKEGQNVTLSCEQNLNHDAMYWYRQDPGQGLRLIYYSQIVNDFQKGDIAEGYSVSREKKESFPLTVTSAQKNPTAFYLCASSIESGGMMGPYEQYFGPGTRLTVT.

This rearrangement joins TRBV28 to TRBJ1-2, with D uncertain. Germline lookup yields CDR1 MDHEN and CDR2 SYDVKM. The CDR3 has 15 amino acids. The V and J ends lost 4 bases and 2 bases respectively, with 14 bases between them. The DNA for the CDR3 is TGTGCCAGCAGTTGGGCGGGCAGGTCCAACTATGGCTACACCTTC. This gives the protein CASSWAGRSNYGYTF.

The gene calls are TRBV15 and TRBJ2-5; 8 bases are a match to TRBD1. This CDR3 region has 15 residues. The J segment lost 2 bases and the V segment lost 8 bases, leaving 10 bases of the junction unmatched. The germline V gene encodes CDR1 LNHNV and CDR2 YYDKDF (reference sequence). The CDR3 region has the DNA TGTGCCACCGGCCAGGGGGCCATCACACAAGAGACCCAGTACTTC. This gives the protein CATGQGAITQETQYF.

The chain is built from TRBV10-3 and TRBJ2-3; no definite D call. CDR3 length: 13 amino acids. Deletions cut 6 bases from V and 7 bases from J, with 14 bases between. Germline-derived CDR1 and CDR2 are ENHRY and SYGVKD. CDR3 region: CAIRDNSDYTQYF. The DNA for the CDR3 is TGTGCCATCAGGGATAACTCCGACTATACGCAGTATTTT.

The chain couples TRBV4-3 to TRBJ2-7; the D gene is possibly TRBD1 (5 bases). This CDR3 has 15 amino acids. With 4 bases removed from V and 2 bases from J, the gap between germline ends came to 15 bases. In germline, CDR1 is LGHNA, CDR2 YSLEER. CDR3 in amino acids: CASSRLETGAYEQYF. The CDR3 nucleotides read TGCGCCAGCAGCCGCCTCGAAACAGGAGCCTACGAGCAGTACTTC.

This chain connects TRBV28 to TRBJ2-5; the match to TRBD2 covers 9 bases. The CDR3 has 18 amino acids. Germline V gives CDR1 MDHEN, CDR2 SYDVKM. Trimming at V came to 2 bases and at J to 5 bases, leaving 15 bases not matched to a gene. The DNA for the CDR3 is TGTGCCAGCAGTTTAACCCCTCAACTAGCGGGTGGGATCGAGACCCAGTACTTC. Its translation: CASSLTPQLAGGIETQYF.

V is TRBV28 and J is TRBJ2-7; 7 nucleotides agree with TRBD2. Germline V gene lookup returns CDR1 MDHEN and CDR2 SYDVKM. The CDR3 has 14 residues. V gave up 5 bases and J gave up 1 base; unmatched junction bases: 5. The CDR3 reads CASSHLGGSYEQYF. The CDR3 DNA is TGTGCCAGCAGTCACCTGGGGGGGTCCTACGAGCAGTACTTC.

The chain uses TRBV5-1 and TRBJ2-1, with a weak D call TRBD2 (7 bases). Trimming removed 0 bases at V and 10 bases at J, with 14 bases between. The CDR3 spans 14 residues. Germline CDR1 SGHRS, CDR2 YFSETQ. The CDR3 region has the DNA TGCGCCAGCAGCTTGGGGACTAGTACAGGGGAGCAGTTCTTC. This translates into CASSLGTSTGEQFF.

The chain links TRBV9 to TRBJ2-7; 9 bases fit TRBD1. The length of the CDR3 is 16 residues. The junction had 10 bases not matched to a gene; V was cut back by 0 bases and J by 6 bases. Germline values: CDR1 SGDLS, CDR2 YYNGEE. CDR3 loop: CASSVGGGTGFSEQYF. Here the CDR3 DNA reads TGTGCCAGCAGCGTAGGGGGGGGGACAGGGTTCTCCGAGCAGTACTTC.

Only a few counts were recorded for this clone. The chain links TRBV28 to TRBJ1-5; 10 nucleotides align to TRBD1. V trimming: 5 bases; J trimming: 2 bases; junction bases outside the gene matches: 9. This CDR3 region has 17 residues. Per the germline V gene, CDR1 is MDHEN and CDR2 is SYDVKM. CDR3 coding DNA: TGTGCCAGCAGTCGACAGGGGGCGATAAGGGGCAATCAGCCCCAGCATTTT. Translated, it gives CASSRQGAIRGNQPQHF.

The rearrangement joins TRBV19 to TRBJ1-1, with no clear D. V was pared by 2 bases and J by 5 bases, with 12 bases between. There are 14 residues in the CDR3. Germline CDR1 LNHDA, CDR2 SQIVND (reference sequence). The CDR3 sequence is CASSITGPGTEAFF. Here the CDR3 DNA reads TGTGCCAGTAGTATAACCGGTCCGGGGACTGAAGCTTTCTTT.

With regard to this clone: Its ends do not fully match the called genes, so a read error is possible. The same CDR3 is also encoded by other DNA sequences in this sample. This sequence joins TRBV7-2 and TRBJ2-5; the match to TRBD1 covers 8 bases. The CDR3 covers 14 residues. Germline loops: CDR1 SGHTA, CDR2 FQGNSA. CDR3 DNA sequence: TGTGCTAGCAGCCGGACAGGGAACGCCGAGACCCAGTACTTC. Its protein product is CASSRTGNAETQYF.

The chain employs TRBV11-2 and TRBJ2-4; tentatively, D is TRBD2 (5 bases). CDR3 length: 15 amino acids. Germline CDR1 SGHAT, CDR2 FQNNGV. V gave up 4 bases and J gave up 0 bases, with 10 bases separating them. The CDR3 region has the DNA TGTGCCAGCAGCTCTCCCGGGATAGCCAAAAACATTCAGTACTTC. This sequence encodes CASSSPGIAKNIQYF.

This clone appeared once. The chain has TRBV5-1 and TRBJ2-2, with D tentatively TRBD2 (7 bases). With 0 bases removed from V and 0 bases from J, the gap between germline ends came to 12 bases. The CDR3 has 17 residues. CDR1 SGHRS and CDR2 YFSETQ come from the germline V gene. The CDR3 spells CASSLVAGAPNTGELFF. The DNA for the CDR3 is TGCGCCAGCAGCTTGGTGGCGGGGGCCCCGAACACCGGGGAGCTGTTTTTT.

This chain joins TRBV25-1 and TRBJ2-5; TRBD2 is a possible D gene (6 bases). Germline V gene lookup returns CDR1 MGHDK and CDR2 SYGVNS. The CDR3 extends over 15 amino acids. The V and J ends lost 3 bases and 4 bases respectively, with 15 bases between them. CDR3 region: CASSEKARRGETQYF. Written as DNA, the CDR3 is TGTGCCAGCAGTGAGAAGGCCAGGAGGGGAGAGACCCAGTACTTC.

The V and J genes are TRBV13 and TRBJ2-4; possibly TRBD1 for D (5 bases). The germline V and J ends were trimmed by 3 bases and 9 bases, with 15 bases remaining between them. In germline, CDR1 is PRHDT, CDR2 FYEKMQ (reference sequence). This CDR3 has 14 amino acids. The CDR3 reads CASSFLRRQGIQYF. CDR3 DNA sequence: TGTGCCAGCAGCTTTTTGAGGCGTCAGGGCATTCAGTACTTC.

Written as DNA, the CDR3 is TGTGCCAGCAGCCAACTTGGCGGTGATGAAAAACTGTTTTTT. It encodes CASSQLGGDEKLFF. J is TRBJ1-4 and V is TRBV16; D unclear. Germline assignment: CDR1 KGHSY and CDR2 FQNENV. Trimming stripped 2 bases from V and 6 bases from J, with 10 bases between. The CDR3 is 14 amino acids.

The chain joins TRBV7-9 to TRBJ1-4, with a possible D match to TRBD1 (6 bases). Between the trimmed V and J ends, which lost 5 bases and 6 bases, there was a span of 16 bases. There are 15 residues in the CDR3. CDR1 SEHNR and CDR2 FQNEAQ come from the germline V gene (reference sequence). The CDR3 bases are TGTGCCAGCAGCCCCACCAGGGGACGGGATGAAAAACTGTTTTTT. This translates into CASSPTRGRDEKLFF.

The chain carries TRBV5-6 and TRBJ2-7, with 9 bases identical to TRBD2. CDR1 is SGHDT, CDR2 YYEEEE, per germline. The V gene end was trimmed by 0 bases and the J gene end by 2 bases; junction bases not matched to a gene: 3. The CDR3 spans 15 residues. The CDR3, as DNA: TGTGCCAGCAGCTTGGGGACTAGCGCGACCTACGAGCAGTACTTC. This gives the protein CASSLGTSATYEQYF.